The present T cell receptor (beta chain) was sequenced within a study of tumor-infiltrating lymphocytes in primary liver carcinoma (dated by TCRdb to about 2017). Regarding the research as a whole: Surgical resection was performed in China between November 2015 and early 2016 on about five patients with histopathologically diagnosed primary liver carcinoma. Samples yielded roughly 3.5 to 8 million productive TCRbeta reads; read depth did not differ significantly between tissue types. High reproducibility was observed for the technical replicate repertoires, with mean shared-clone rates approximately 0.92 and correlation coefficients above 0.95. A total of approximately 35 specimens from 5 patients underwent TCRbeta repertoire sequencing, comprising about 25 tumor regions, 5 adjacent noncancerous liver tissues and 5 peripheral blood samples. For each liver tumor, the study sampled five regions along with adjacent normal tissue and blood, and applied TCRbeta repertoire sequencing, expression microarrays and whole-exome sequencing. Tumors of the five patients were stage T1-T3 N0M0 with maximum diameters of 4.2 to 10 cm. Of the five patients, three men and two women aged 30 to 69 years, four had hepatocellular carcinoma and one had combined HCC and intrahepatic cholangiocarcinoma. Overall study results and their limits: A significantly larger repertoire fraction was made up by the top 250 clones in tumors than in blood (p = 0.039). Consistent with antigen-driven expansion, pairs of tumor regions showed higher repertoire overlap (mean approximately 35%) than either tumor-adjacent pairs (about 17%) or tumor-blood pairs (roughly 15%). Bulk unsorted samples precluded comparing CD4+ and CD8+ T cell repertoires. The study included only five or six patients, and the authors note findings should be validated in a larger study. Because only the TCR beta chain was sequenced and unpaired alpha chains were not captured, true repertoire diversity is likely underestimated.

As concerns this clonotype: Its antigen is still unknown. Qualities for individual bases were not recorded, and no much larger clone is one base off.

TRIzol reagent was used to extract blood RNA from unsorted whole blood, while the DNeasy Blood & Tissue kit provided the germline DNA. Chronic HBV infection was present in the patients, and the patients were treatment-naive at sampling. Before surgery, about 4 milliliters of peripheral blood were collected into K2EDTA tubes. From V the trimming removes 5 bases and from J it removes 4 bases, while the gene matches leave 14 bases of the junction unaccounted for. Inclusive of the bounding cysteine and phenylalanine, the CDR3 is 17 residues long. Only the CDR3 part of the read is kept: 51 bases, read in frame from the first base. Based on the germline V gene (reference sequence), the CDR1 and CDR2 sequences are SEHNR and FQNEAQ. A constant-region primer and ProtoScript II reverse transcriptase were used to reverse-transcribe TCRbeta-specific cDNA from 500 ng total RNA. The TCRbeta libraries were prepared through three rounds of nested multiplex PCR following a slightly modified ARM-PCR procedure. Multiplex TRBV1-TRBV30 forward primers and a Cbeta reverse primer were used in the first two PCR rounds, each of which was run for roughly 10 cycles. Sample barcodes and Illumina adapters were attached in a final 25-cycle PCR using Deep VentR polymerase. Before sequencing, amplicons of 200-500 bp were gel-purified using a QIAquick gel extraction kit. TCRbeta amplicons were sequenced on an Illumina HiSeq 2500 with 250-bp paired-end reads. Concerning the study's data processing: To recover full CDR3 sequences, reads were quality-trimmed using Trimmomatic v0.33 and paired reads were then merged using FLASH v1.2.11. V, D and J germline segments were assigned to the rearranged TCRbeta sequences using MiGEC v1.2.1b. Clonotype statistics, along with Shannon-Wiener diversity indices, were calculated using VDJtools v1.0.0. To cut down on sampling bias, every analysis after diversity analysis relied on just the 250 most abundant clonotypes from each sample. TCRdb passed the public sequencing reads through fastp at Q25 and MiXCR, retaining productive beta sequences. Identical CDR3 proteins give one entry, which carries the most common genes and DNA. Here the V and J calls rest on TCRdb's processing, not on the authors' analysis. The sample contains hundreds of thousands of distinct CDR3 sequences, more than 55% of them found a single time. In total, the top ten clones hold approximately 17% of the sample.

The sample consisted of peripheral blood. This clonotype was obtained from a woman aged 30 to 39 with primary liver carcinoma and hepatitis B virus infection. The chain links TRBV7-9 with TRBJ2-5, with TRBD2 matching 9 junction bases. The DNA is TGTGCCAGCAGCGAGGGATTTCTAGCGGGATCGGGAGAGACCCAGTACTTC. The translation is CASSEGFLAGSGETQYF. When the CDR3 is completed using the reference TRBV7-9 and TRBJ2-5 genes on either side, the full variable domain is DTGVSQNPRHKITKRGQNVTFRCDPISEHNRLYWYRQTLGQGPEFLTYFQNEAQLEKSRLLSDRFSAERPKGSFSTLEIQRTEQGDSAMYLCASSEGFLAGSGETQYFGPGTRLLVL.